These 6 T cell receptor beta chains share one sample of origin, sequenced in a study of cytomegalovirus exposure and HLA in healthy donors. Vbeta (60) and Jbeta (13) primers were used in the PCR. Libraries were prepared by immunoSEQ multiplex PCR; TCRdb keeps only in-frame clonotypes and omits some of them. Seen here are around 180,000 clones, just under 80% observed once, and the top ten hold around 5.9%. The sample was PBMCs. Source of these receptors: a woman in her thirties in good health and CMV-seropositive.

The chain joins TRBV27 to TRBJ2-7; TRBD2 is a possible D gene (6 bases). The CDR3 totals 14 residues. The germline V and J ends were trimmed by 5 bases and 4 bases, with 15 bases remaining between them. CDR1 and CDR2 from the germline V gene are MNHEY and SMNVEV (reference sequence). The CDR3 loop is CASSRGGVEYEQYF. CDR3 nucleotides: TGTGCCAGCAGTCGGGGCGGGGTGGAGTACGAGCAGTACTTC.

Only one count was recorded for this clone. The chain recombines TRBV27 with TRBJ2-2; 12 nucleotides line up with TRBD2. In germline, CDR1 is MNHEY, CDR2 SMNVEV (reference sequence). With 4 bases clipped from V and 2 bases from J, the junction kept 8 bases outside the gene matches. The CDR3 runs 18 residues. CDR3 nucleotide sequence: TGTGCCAGCAGTTCACAGAAACTAGCGGGGGGTAACACCGGGGAGCTGTTTTTT. As protein: CASSSQKLAGGNTGELFF.

The gene calls are TRBV7-8 and TRBJ1-5, with D possibly matching TRBD1 (6 bases). CDR1 SGHVS and CDR2 FQNEAQ come from the germline V gene. CDR3 length: 16 amino acids. V was cut by 2 bases and J by 5 bases, with 16 bases left in between. Here the CDR3 DNA reads TGTGCCAGCAGCTTAACTGCTGGACAGACCTATCAGCCCCAGCATTTT. Encoded protein: CASSLTAGQTYQPQHF.

This clone has only one observation. This sequence joins TRBV18 and TRBJ2-5, with D possibly being TRBD1 (5 bases). The CDR3 sequence is 13 residues long. Looked up from germline, CDR1 is KGHSH and CDR2 is LQKENI. V gave up 3 bases and J gave up 7 bases, with 12 bases separating them. CDR3 sequence: CASSPGRVGTQYF. The CDR3 region has the DNA TGTGCCAGCTCACCCGGCAGGGTCGGGACCCAGTACTTC.

The chain has TRBV5-1 and TRBJ2-5; TRBD1 matches at 8 bases. Near its end, the DNA agrees better with TRBJ2-7, so the J call may be wrong. Germline V gene lookup returns CDR1 SGHRS and CDR2 YFSETQ. The CDR3 extends over 14 amino acids. This CDR3 reads CASSLAGQGNEQYF. The CDR3 nucleotides are TGCGCCAGCAGCTTGGCCGGACAGGGAAACGAGCAGTACTTC.

The rearrangement joins TRBV9 to TRBJ2-5; 10 nucleotides line up with TRBD2. Germline loops: CDR1 SGDLS, CDR2 YYNGEE. The CDR3 consists of 15 residues. V lost 4 bases and J lost 1; bases outside the gene matches: 4. The CDR3 protein is CASSSSGRVQETQYF. The CDR3 coding sequence is TGTGCCAGCAGCTCAAGCGGGAGGGTCCAAGAGACCCAGTACTTC.